A selection of T cell receptor beta chains follows, all from one sample in a study of shared clonotypes between healthy human individuals. The data were produced by immunoSEQ multiplex PCR, yet TCRdb's version contains in-frame clones alone and is incomplete. The sample consists of about 2.1 million clones, 85% to 95% of them appearing once. The sequencing input was naive CD8+ T cells from PBMCs. The receptors originated from a man younger than 30 in good health. Some clones in this sample may be carry-over from other donors' samples. The CDR3 runs from the conserved cysteine through the conserved F or W. The D gene is left open where the match is weak. The size entry is marked missing in some rows and otherwise reads once, few, many or a size class.

V: TRBV14; size: .; J: TRBJ2-2; D: .; DNA: TGTGCCAGCAGCCAGGAGAACACCGGGGAGCTGTTTTTT; CDR3: CASSQENTGELFF
V: TRBV21-1; size: few; J: TRBJ2-7; D: .; DNA: TGTGCCAGCTTGGGACTAGCGGGATATGAGCAGTACTTC; CDR3: CASLGLAGYEQYF
V: TRBV4-3; size: .; J: TRBJ1-3; D: .; DNA: TGCGCCAGCAGCCAAGATCTCGGATCCTCTGGAAACACCATATATTTT; CDR3: CASSQDLGSSGNTIYF
V: TRBV27; size: .; J: TRBJ1-2; D: TRBD1; DNA: TGTGCCAGCAGTTCTCGGACAGGGGGTGGCTATGGCTACACCTTC; CDR3: CASSSRTGGGYGYTF
V: TRBV4-3; size: .; J: TRBJ1-4; D: TRBD1; DNA: TGCGCCAGCAGCCAGGGAACAACAGGGGGGGGAAGTGAAAAACTGTTTTTT; CDR3: CASSQGTTGGGSEKLFF
V: TRBV10-3; size: .; J: TRBJ2-1; D: TRBD2; DNA: TGTGCCATCAAGACTAGCGGGAGTATATACAATGAGCAGTTCTTC; CDR3: CAIKTSGSIYNEQFF
V: TRBV10-1; size: .; J: TRBJ1-3; D: .; DNA: TGCGCCAGCAGTGAGTCGGGCCTGGGGAACACCATATATTTT; CDR3: CASSESGLGNTIYF
V: TRBV5-4; size: .; J: TRBJ2-1; D: .; DNA: TGTGCCAGCAGCTTGGGGGGGAGCTCCTACAATGAGCAGTTCTTC; CDR3: CASSLGGSSYNEQFF
V: TRBV4-2; size: .; J: TRBJ2-1; D: .; DNA: TGTGCCAGCAGCCAAGTCCCTCTTAACTTGGGGATGAGCTCCTACAATGAGCAGTTCTTC; CDR3: CASSQVPLNLGMSSYNEQFF
V: TRBV6-5; size: .; J: TRBJ1-2; D: .; DNA: TGTGCCAGCAGTTACTCGACGTCCTGGGGTGGCTACACCTTC; CDR3: CASSYSTSWGGYTF
V: TRBV28; size: .; J: TRBJ2-3; D: .; DNA: TGTGCCAGCACCGCAGGGAGCTTATACACAGATACGCAGTATTTT; CDR3: CASTAGSLYTDTQYF
V: TRBV6-5; size: .; J: TRBJ2-7; D: .; DNA: TGTGCCAGCAGTTGGCGGGACACTACCTACGAGCAGTACTTC; CDR3: CASSWRDTTYEQYF
V: TRBV4-1; size: .; J: TRBJ1-5; D: .; DNA: TGCGCCAGCAGCCAAGACCCGGGCCGTATCCAGCCCCAGCATTTT; CDR3: CASSQDPGRIQPQHF
V: TRBV28; size: .; J: TRBJ1-5; D: .; DNA: TGTGCCAGCAGTCCGTACTCCGGACAGATCAATCAGCCCCAGCATTTT; CDR3: CASSPYSGQINQPQHF
V: TRBV6-1; size: .; J: TRBJ2-1; D: .; DNA: TGTGCCAGCAGTGAAGAGGGCCTGCGGAGGGCTCACAATGAGCAGTTCTTC; CDR3: CASSEEGLRRAHNEQFF
V: TRBV9; size: .; J: TRBJ2-1; D: .; DNA: TGTGCCAGCAGCGTAGTAGGGGGGGTCAATGAGCAGTTCTTC; CDR3: CASSVVGGVNEQFF
V: TRBV27; size: .; J: TRBJ1-5; D: .; DNA: TGTGCCAGCAGTTTAGTACAGAATAGCAATCAGCCCCAGCATTTT; CDR3: CASSLVQNSNQPQHF
V: TRBV13; size: few; J: TRBJ1-1; D: .; DNA: TGTGCCAGCAGCTTACGCAGTATCAACACTGAAGCTTTCTTT; CDR3: CASSLRSINTEAFF
V: TRBV11-1; size: .; J: TRBJ2-7; D: TRBD2; DNA: TGTGCCAGCAGCTTGACTAGCGAGTCCTACGAGCAGTACTTC; CDR3: CASSLTSESYEQYF
V: TRBV13; size: .; J: TRBJ2-3; D: TRBD2; DNA: TGTGCCAGCAGCCAGACTGGTACTAGCGCTACAGATACGCAGTATTTT; CDR3: CASSQTGTSATDTQYF
V: TRBV30; size: few; J: TRBJ2-7; D: TRBD1; DNA: TGTGCCGTCGGGACAGGGACCCACTCCTACGAGCAGTACTTC; CDR3: CAVGTGTHSYEQYF
V: TRBV9; size: .; J: TRBJ2-5; D: .; DNA: TGTGCCAGCAGCGTAGGGACAAGCGCTCAAGAGACCCAGTACTTC; CDR3: CASSVGTSAQETQYF
V: TRBV5-1; size: .; J: TRBJ2-1; D: .; DNA: TGCGCCAGCAGCTTGGTGATCCAGGATTGGGGCCCGTACGAGCAGTTCTTC; CDR3: CASSLVIQDWGPYEQFF
V: TRBV9; size: .; J: TRBJ1-1; D: .; DNA: TGTGCCAGCAGCCCTCGGACAGCTAGGAACACTGAAGCTTTCTTT; CDR3: CASSPRTARNTEAFF